The 5 T cell receptor beta chains below all came from one sample that was sequenced in a study of Ad26.COV2.S vaccination and SARS-CoV-2 variants. Sequencing was performed with immunoSEQ multiplex PCR; in TCRdb, only in-frame clones are kept and a portion is missing. The table lists hundreds of thousands of clones, around 90% of them singletons. Treatment denoted: around 19 received Ad26.COV2.S at low or high dose, single or two shots; roughly five received placebo; per-sample allocation not given. The samples date from day 63 after the first vaccine or placebo injection. Sequenced here: peripheral blood, sampled in a trial of Ad26.COV2.S vaccine versus placebo. Receptors were obtained from a person aged 18-65 years who received the Ad26.COV2.S COVID-19 vaccine or a placebo.

In this sample, this clone turned up once. The rearrangement joins TRBV7-9 to TRBJ2-3; 14 nucleotides line up with TRBD2. CDR1 and CDR2 (germline): SEHNR, FQNEAQ (reference sequence). V lost 3 bases and J lost 2; bases outside the gene matches: 4. The CDR3 runs to 17 residues. The CDR3 coding sequence is TGTGCCAGCAGCTTCGGACTAGCGGGGGGAACCACAGATACGCAGTATTTT. This gives the protein CASSFGLAGGTTDTQYF.

The CDR3 DNA sequence: TGTGCCAGCAGCCCCCGGACAGTCGCTGAAGCTTTCTTT. It is translated as CASSPRTVAEAFF. The chain joins TRBV9 to TRBJ1-1; D is perhaps TRBD1 (6 bases). Trimming removed 4 bases at V and 6 bases at J, with 13 bases between. Germline V gene sequence: CDR1 SGDLS, CDR2 YYNGEE. The CDR3 contains 13 residues.

As concerns this clone: Germline is not matched at one junction end, which may reflect a read error. This CDR3 is also generated by other DNA sequences in the sample. The genes are TRBV19 and TRBJ2-7, with 8 bases that match TRBD1. The CDR3 is made up of 14 amino acids. Germline CDR1 reads LNHDA; CDR2 reads SQIVND (reference sequence). The CDR3 spells CASSTTGGLYEQYF. CDR3 DNA sequence: TGTGCTAGTAGTACAACAGGGGGACTCTACGAGCAGTACTTC.

The chain recombines TRBV18 with TRBJ2-1; D unclear. Trimming removed 3 bases at V and 2 bases at J, with 29 bases between. Germline V gives CDR1 KGHSH, CDR2 LQKENI. This CDR3 is built from 21 residues. This chain's CDR3 is CASSPLSAPKSPVGAYNEQFF. The CDR3 DNA is TGTGCCAGCTCACCCCTGTCGGCCCCAAAATCCCCCGTAGGCGCCTACAATGAGCAGTTCTTC.

The chain couples TRBV19 to TRBJ2-3, with a weak D call TRBD1 (5 bases). The germline V and J ends were trimmed by 6 bases and 2 bases, with 9 bases remaining between them. The CDR3 contains 13 residues. Germline lookup yields CDR1 LNHDA and CDR2 SQIVND (reference sequence). The CDR3 bases are TGTGCCAGTAGAGGGGCTTACACAGATACGCAGTATTTT. As protein: CASRGAYTDTQYF.